A selection of T cell receptor beta chains follows, all from one sample in a study of blood T cell repertoires in COVID-19. TCRdb's table, derived via immunoSEQ multiplex PCR, lists solely in-frame clones and lacks some. The repertoire holds approximately 160,000 clones, approximately 93% seen once, with less than 2% in the top ten. The source material was peripheral blood. Every receptor here comes from a woman aged 60-75 years with COVID-19, enrolled during active disease. Each CDR3 is given with its conserved first and last residue. D genes are given only for firm matches. Only some rows state a clone size, as once, few, many or a class for expanded clones.

CDR3 DNA: TGCGCCAGCTCTGCCCCCTCGGAGGTGAATGAAAAACTGTTTTTT; CDR3 protein: CASSAPSEVNEKLFF; D gene: .; J gene: TRBJ1-4; V gene: TRBV10-1; clone size: .
CDR3 DNA: TGCAGTGCTAGTTCCTCACGTTACTCTAGCACAGATACGCAGTATTTT; CDR3 protein: CSASSSRYSSTDTQYF; D gene: .; J gene: TRBJ2-3; V gene: TRBV20-1; clone size: .
CDR3 DNA: TGTGCCAGTAGTATAGGTAACAGGGTAGGCCATCAGCCCCAGCATTTT; CDR3 protein: CASSIGNRVGHQPQHF; D gene: .; J gene: TRBJ1-5; V gene: TRBV19; clone size: .
CDR3 DNA: TGTGCCAGCAGCCAAGATAAAGTCGGGCGGAGGAATGGCTACACCTTC; CDR3 protein: CASSQDKVGRRNGYTF; D gene: .; J gene: TRBJ1-2; V gene: TRBV4-2; clone size: .
CDR3 DNA: TGTGCCAGCAGTCTCCACCTGCGTCAGCCCCAGCATTTT; CDR3 protein: CASSLHLRQPQHF; D gene: .; J gene: TRBJ1-5; V gene: TRBV12-3/TRBV12-4; clone size: once
CDR3 DNA: TGTGCCAGCAGTGAGACGGGTGAAAAACTGTTTTTT; CDR3 protein: CASSETGEKLFF; D gene: .; J gene: TRBJ1-4; V gene: TRBV2; clone size: once
CDR3 DNA: TGTGCCAGCAGCGTAGCCCGTGACTATGGCTACACCTTC; CDR3 protein: CASSVARDYGYTF; D gene: .; J gene: TRBJ1-2; V gene: TRBV9; clone size: .
CDR3 DNA: TGTGCCAGTAGTATTGCGGGGGGCGCAGGGGAGACCCAGTACTTC; CDR3 protein: CASSIAGGAGETQYF; D gene: TRBD2; J gene: TRBJ2-5; V gene: TRBV19; clone size: .
CDR3 DNA: TGCGCCAGCAGCCCACTAGCGGGGGGCGGGAATCCGCAGTTCTTC; CDR3 protein: CASSPLAGGGNPQFF; D gene: TRBD2; J gene: TRBJ2-1; V gene: TRBV5-1; clone size: .
CDR3 DNA: TGTGCCAGCAGTTATAGGGGCGGTTCGTACTTC; CDR3 protein: CASSYRGGSYF; D gene: .; J gene: TRBJ2-7; V gene: TRBV6-5; clone size: .
CDR3 DNA: TGTGCCAGTAGTATTGGACAGGGGGCCCGGGAAGCTTTCTTT; CDR3 protein: CASSIGQGAREAFF; D gene: TRBD1; J gene: TRBJ1-1; V gene: TRBV19; clone size: .
CDR3 DNA: TGTGCCAGCAGCTTAGCTGCGGATACGCAGTATTTT; CDR3 protein: CASSLAADTQYF; D gene: .; J gene: TRBJ2-3; V gene: TRBV7-9; clone size: .
CDR3 DNA: TGTGCCAGCAGCTCCGCCGTACAGGGGAACACTGAAGCTTTCTTT; CDR3 protein: CASSSAVQGNTEAFF; D gene: .; J gene: TRBJ1-1; V gene: TRBV11-2; clone size: .
CDR3 DNA: TGTGCCAGCAGCCAACTCTCCGAAAAACTGTTTTTT; CDR3 protein: CASSQLSEKLFF; D gene: .; J gene: TRBJ1-4; V gene: TRBV3-1/TRBV3-2; clone size: .
CDR3 DNA: TGCAGCGTTGAGGGCTGGCGTGCAGGCGAGCAGTACTTC; CDR3 protein: CSVEGWRAGEQYF; D gene: .; J gene: TRBJ2-7; V gene: TRBV29-1; clone size: .
CDR3 DNA: TGCGCCAGCAGCTTAGACAGGAACGAAAAACTGTTTTTT; CDR3 protein: CASSLDRNEKLFF; D gene: .; J gene: TRBJ1-4; V gene: TRBV4-3; clone size: once
CDR3 DNA: TGTGCCAGCAGCGGGCACGGGACAGGGTTCACAGATACGCAGTATTTT; CDR3 protein: CASSGHGTGFTDTQYF; D gene: TRBD1; J gene: TRBJ2-3; V gene: TRBV9; clone size: .
CDR3 DNA: TGCGCCAGCAGATTGGGGGGCACTAATGAAAAACTGTTTTTT; CDR3 protein: CASRLGGTNEKLFF; D gene: .; J gene: TRBJ1-4; V gene: TRBV5-1; clone size: .
CDR3 DNA: TGTGCCAGCAGTTCTAAACCGGGACAGGGGTACAATGAGCAGTTCTTC; CDR3 protein: CASSSKPGQGYNEQFF; D gene: TRBD1; J gene: TRBJ2-1; V gene: TRBV11-3; clone size: .
CDR3 DNA: TGTGCCAGCAGCTTGGCAGGGGGCGGAGAGACCCAGTACTTC; CDR3 protein: CASSLAGGGETQYF; D gene: TRBD1; J gene: TRBJ2-5; V gene: TRBV5-4; clone size: .
CDR3 DNA: TGTGCCAGCAGCGCGCTCGGGACTGTGTATAGCAATCAGCCCCAGCATTTT; CDR3 protein: CASSALGTVYSNQPQHF; D gene: .; J gene: TRBJ1-5; V gene: TRBV5-8; clone size: .
CDR3 DNA: TGTGCCAGCAGGGACAGGGTTGGCTACACCTTC; CDR3 protein: CASRDRVGYTF; D gene: TRBD1; J gene: TRBJ1-2; V gene: TRBV2; clone size: .
CDR3 DNA: TGCAGTGCTACAGGTGAGCAGTACTTC; CDR3 protein: CSATGEQYF; D gene: .; J gene: TRBJ2-7; V gene: TRBV20-1; clone size: .
CDR3 DNA: TGTGCCAGCAGTACGACAGGGGTGGGCTATGGCTACACCTTC; CDR3 protein: CASSTTGVGYGYTF; D gene: TRBD1; J gene: TRBJ1-2; V gene: TRBV2; clone size: .
CDR3 DNA: TGCGCCAGCAGCCAGACAGCTATCAGCTCCTACGAGCAGTACTTC; CDR3 protein: CASSQTAISSYEQYF; D gene: .; J gene: TRBJ2-7; V gene: TRBV4-3; clone size: few
CDR3 DNA: TGTGCCAGCAGCCGAGGAGACGGCTCTGGAAACACCATATATTTT; CDR3 protein: CASSRGDGSGNTIYF; D gene: .; J gene: TRBJ1-3; V gene: TRBV4-2; clone size: .
CDR3 DNA: TGTGCCAGCAGTTCCACCGGGACAGGGGTGGAGGGCTACACCTTC; CDR3 protein: CASSSTGTGVEGYTF; D gene: TRBD1; J gene: TRBJ1-2; V gene: TRBV6-5; clone size: .
CDR3 DNA: TGTGCCAGTAGTAAGCTCGACAGTCGCTATTACACCGGGGAGCTGTTTTTT; CDR3 protein: CASSKLDSRYYTGELFF; D gene: .; J gene: TRBJ2-2; V gene: TRBV19; clone size: few
CDR3 DNA: TGTGCCAGCAGCAAAGTTCTGCGGAGGATCACCACAGATACGCAGTATTTT; CDR3 protein: CASSKVLRRITTDTQYF; D gene: .; J gene: TRBJ2-3; V gene: TRBV21-1; clone size: .
CDR3 DNA: TGTGCCAGTGAGGTGGACACTGAAGCTTTCTTT; CDR3 protein: CASEVDTEAFF; D gene: .; J gene: TRBJ1-1; V gene: TRBV19; clone size: .
CDR3 DNA: TGTGCCAGCAGCGATTCACAGGGAAGCTACAATGAGCAGTTCTTC; CDR3 protein: CASSDSQGSYNEQFF; D gene: .; J gene: TRBJ2-1; V gene: TRBV9; clone size: .
CDR3 DNA: TGTGCCAGCAGCTTATCGCCCGGGGAGGATGGCTACACCTTC; CDR3 protein: CASSLSPGEDGYTF; D gene: .; J gene: TRBJ1-2; V gene: TRBV7-8; clone size: few
CDR3 DNA: TGTGCCAGCTCACCTGAGACGGGAGGGAACACTGAAGCTTTCTTT; CDR3 protein: CASSPETGGNTEAFF; D gene: .; J gene: TRBJ1-1; V gene: TRBV18; clone size: once
CDR3 DNA: TGTGCCAGCAGCCTAGCTTATAGCAATCAGCCCCAGCATTTT; CDR3 protein: CASSLAYSNQPQHF; D gene: .; J gene: TRBJ1-5; V gene: TRBV7-2; clone size: .
CDR3 DNA: TGTGCCAGCTCACCATCAATACAGACAAACACTGAAGCTTTCTTT; CDR3 protein: CASSPSIQTNTEAFF; D gene: .; J gene: TRBJ1-1; V gene: TRBV18; clone size: .
CDR3 DNA: TGTGCCAGCAGCTCCCCGACAGCTTTCTATGGCTACACCTTC; CDR3 protein: CASSSPTAFYGYTF; D gene: .; J gene: TRBJ1-2; V gene: TRBV7-2; clone size: .
CDR3 DNA: TGTGCCAGCTCGGATAACCAGGGCGTTCCTGAAGCTTTCTTT; CDR3 protein: CASSDNQGVPEAFF; D gene: .; J gene: TRBJ1-1; V gene: TRBV11-1; clone size: .
CDR3 DNA: TGTGCCAGCAGCGCCAGGAGCACAGATACGCAGTATTTT; CDR3 protein: CASSARSTDTQYF; D gene: .; J gene: TRBJ2-3; V gene: TRBV7-9; clone size: .
CDR3 DNA: TGTGCCAGTAGTATCAGCCTAGCGGGGGAGAATGAGCAGTTCTTC; CDR3 protein: CASSISLAGENEQFF; D gene: TRBD2; J gene: TRBJ2-1; V gene: TRBV19; clone size: .
CDR3 DNA: TGCGCCAGCAGCCTTGGACAGGGGGCCTTCAATCAGCCCCAGCATTTT; CDR3 protein: CASSLGQGAFNQPQHF; D gene: TRBD1; J gene: TRBJ1-5; V gene: TRBV4-1; clone size: few
CDR3 DNA: TGCGCCAGCAGCTTGGATAACAGTCTCTCTAACTATGGCTACACCTTC; CDR3 protein: CASSLDNSLSNYGYTF; D gene: .; J gene: TRBJ1-2; V gene: TRBV5-1; clone size: .
CDR3 DNA: TGTGCCAGCAGGATCGACAGGAAGGATTCACCCCTCCACTTT; CDR3 protein: CASRIDRKDSPLHF; D gene: .; J gene: TRBJ1-6; V gene: TRBV6-6; clone size: .
CDR3 DNA: TGTGCCAGCTCACCGACATTGGGTTTCAGGGCTTATGGCTACACCTTC; CDR3 protein: CASSPTLGFRAYGYTF; D gene: .; J gene: TRBJ1-2; V gene: TRBV18; clone size: .